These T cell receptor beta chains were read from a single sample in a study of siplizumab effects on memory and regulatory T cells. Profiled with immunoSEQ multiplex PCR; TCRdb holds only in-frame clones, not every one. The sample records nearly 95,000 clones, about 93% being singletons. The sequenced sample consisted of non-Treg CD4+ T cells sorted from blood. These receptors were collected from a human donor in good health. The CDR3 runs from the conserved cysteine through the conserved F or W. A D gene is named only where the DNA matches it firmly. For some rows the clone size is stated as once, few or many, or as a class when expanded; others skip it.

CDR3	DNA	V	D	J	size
CASSQATGNTGELFF	TGCGCCAGCAGCCAAGCAACAGGGAATACCGGGGAGCTGTTTTTT	TRBV4-1	.	TRBJ2-2	once
CASSIPRGLGNAEAFF	TGTGCCAGTAGTATCCCCAGGGGGCTGGGAAACGCTGAAGCTTTCTTT	TRBV19	TRBD1	TRBJ1-1	.
CASSENGQLGGAFF	TGTGCCAGCAGTGAAAATGGACAGCTGGGGGGAGCTTTCTTT	TRBV2	.	TRBJ1-1	.
CASSVDRGRSNEKLFF	TGTGCCAGCAGCGTGGACAGGGGGCGATCTAATGAAAAACTGTTTTTT	TRBV2	TRBD1	TRBJ1-4	.
CASRGQGEETQYF	TGTGCCAGTAGGGGACAGGGAGAAGAGACCCAGTACTTC	TRBV19	TRBD1	TRBJ2-5	.
CASRGAFGAFF	TGTGCCAGCAGAGGAGCTTTTGGAGCTTTCTTT	TRBV2	.	TRBJ1-1	.
CASSYRGLTGELFF	TGTGCCAGCAGTTACAGGGGATTAACCGGGGAGCTGTTTTTT	TRBV6-6	.	TRBJ2-2	.
CAWTKRGPLPMTQFF	TGTGCCTGGACCAAGAGGGGACCCCTGCCAATGACGCAGTTCTTC	TRBV30	.	TRBJ2-1	.
CASISRRSGAEAFF	TGTGCCAGCATATCGAGACGGTCGGGGGCTGAAGCTTTCTTT	TRBV2	.	TRBJ1-1	.
CAPLDRVNTEAFF	TGTGCCCCCCTCGATCGGGTGAACACTGAAGCTTTCTTT	TRBV19	.	TRBJ1-1	.
CASRPDIGELFF	TGTGCCAGCAGACCGGACATCGGGGAGCTGTTTTTT	TRBV6-6	.	TRBJ2-2	.
CATSKRYLPGQGESPNTGELFF	TGTGCCACCTCCAAACGATACTTACCGGGACAGGGGGAATCCCCGAACACCGGGGAGCTGTTTTTT	TRBV27	TRBD1	TRBJ2-2	.
CASSNEAFF	TGTGCCAGCAGCAATGAAGCTTTCTTT	TRBV28	.	TRBJ1-1	.
CASSPAGPYEQYF	TGTGCCAGCTCACCGGCAGGGCCCTACGAGCAGTACTTC	TRBV18	.	TRBJ2-7	.
CASISTGDRNYGYTF	TGTGCCAGCATCTCCACGGGGGATCGTAACTATGGCTACACCTTC	TRBV6-5	.	TRBJ1-2	.
CATSRVVGEFGTDTQYF	TGTGCCACCAGCAGAGTAGTAGGAGAGTTCGGCACAGATACGCAGTATTTT	TRBV15	.	TRBJ2-3	.
CASSEAWGANYGYTF	TGTGCCAGCAGTGAAGCCTGGGGGGCTAACTATGGCTACACCTTC	TRBV6-1	.	TRBJ1-2	.
CASSFGQATDTQYF	TGTGCCAGCAGTTTTGGGCAGGCCACAGATACGCAGTATTTT	TRBV27	.	TRBJ2-3	.
CASSLGVGGVWEQYF	TGTGCCAGCAGTTTGGGGGTAGGGGGCGTCTGGGAGCAGTACTTC	TRBV27	TRBD1	TRBJ2-7	.
CASSLLPGQGPQHF	TGTGCCAGCAGCTTACTGCCAGGCCAGGGGCCCCAGCATTTT	TRBV7-9	.	TRBJ1-5	.
CASSLPGQADTQYF	TGTGCCAGCAGCTTACCTGGACAAGCAGATACGCAGTATTTT	TRBV11-3	.	TRBJ2-3	.
CASSLESTGELFF	TGTGCCAGCAGCTTAGAGAGCACCGGGGAGCTGTTTTTT	TRBV11-3	.	TRBJ2-2	.
CASSPVMQGSPYEQYF	TGTGCCAGCTCACCGGTTATGCAGGGGTCCCCCTACGAGCAGTACTTC	TRBV18	.	TRBJ2-7	.
CSAIISYAQHF	TGCAGTGCTATAATTTCGTACGCCCAGCATTTT	TRBV20-1	.	TRBJ1-5	.
CASSPRDRDGYTF	TGTGCCAGCTCACCACGGGACAGGGATGGCTACACCTTC	TRBV18	TRBD1	TRBJ1-2	.
CASSPIPGQGFSNYGYTF	TGTGCCAGCTCACCAATTCCGGGACAGGGCTTTTCTAACTATGGCTACACCTTC	TRBV18	TRBD1	TRBJ1-2	.